One sample yielded the 2 T cell receptor beta chains listed below, sequenced in a study of regulatory T cells in long-lasting Graves disease. CDR3-region Arm-PCR and iRepertoire HTBI primers produced the TCR beta libraries. TCRdb called the multiplex PCR reads again in MiXCR, with one record for every CDR3 protein. The table records 400,000 to 500,000 distinct CDR3 sequences, 14% of them present only once. The time point: newly diagnosed GD, antithyroid drugs for less than 3 months. Construction of the TCR library relied on RNA isolated from PBMCs. The same specimen was also included in a second study, on T cells in Graves' hyperthyroidism and ophthalmopathy.

The sample in question was peripheral blood mononuclear cells (PBMCs), obtained at new diagnosis, from a patient treated with antithyroid drugs. The source of these receptors is a woman between 45 and 65 years old with Graves disease.

This clonotype was seen repeatedly, ten times or more. This chain joins TRBV6-1 and TRBJ1-5; maybe TRBD1 (6 bases). This CDR3 comprises 13 residues. Germline V CDR1 and CDR2: MNHNS, SASEGT. Trimming left V 11 bases short and J 1 base short, with 12 bases between. The CDR3 sequence: CAGNRESNQPQHF. CDR3 nucleotides: TGTGCCGGTAACAGGGAGAGCAATCAGCCCCAGCATTTT.

This clonotype was found many times. The CDR3 sequence: CASSLWGRTEKLFF. DNA of the CDR3: TGTGCCAGCAGTCTGTGGGGCAGGACTGAAAAACTGTTTTTT. The V and J genes are TRBV12-3 or TRBV12-4 and TRBJ1-4, with D possibly being TRBD1 (5 bases). The ends were cut back, 5 bases at V and 7 bases at J, with 14 bases in the middle. This CDR3 has 14 amino acids.